A selection of T cell receptor beta chains follows, all from one sample in a study of cytomegalovirus exposure and HLA in healthy donors. TCRdb's copy holds only in-frame clones and misses some; the assay was immunoSEQ multiplex PCR. The sample yields about 60,000 clones, roughly 77% seen once. The sequencing input was PBMCs. These receptors came from a woman aged 40-49 years in good health and CMV-seropositive. Each CDR3 is given with its conserved first and last residue. D genes are given only for firm matches. The size entry is marked missing in some rows and otherwise reads once, few, many or a size class.

TRBD1 TRBJ2-2 - TRBV19 CASSIELVRGYTNLNTGELFF TGTGCCAGTAGTATTGAATTGGTCAGGGGGTATACTAACTTGAACACCGGGGAGCTGTTTTTT
- TRBJ2-5 few TRBV5-1 CASSFRGGRAQETQYF TGCGCCAGCAGCTTTAGGGGTGGCAGGGCACAAGAGACCCAGTACTTC
- TRBJ2-3 - TRBV6-6 CASRLQQGPDTQYF TGTGCCAGCAGACTTCAACAGGGACCAGATACGCAGTATTTT
- TRBJ1-6 once TRBV6-6 CASSYGQYNSPLHF TGTGCCAGCAGTTACGGCCAGTATAATTCACCCCTCCACTTT
- TRBJ2-3 - TRBV2 CASSGRDTQYF TGTGCCAGCAGTGGCCGGGATACGCAGTATTTT
- TRBJ1-1 once TRBV27 CASSSGTLYTEAFF TGTGCCAGCAGTTCCGGGACACTATACACTGAAGCTTTCTTT
- TRBJ2-7 few TRBV6-1 CASSPDRSSYEQYF TGTGCCAGCAGTCCTGACAGGAGCTCCTACGAGCAGTACTTC
- TRBJ2-5 - TRBV30 CAWGAGETQYF TGTGCCTGGGGGGCAGGGGAGACCCAGTACTTC
- TRBJ2-7 - TRBV6-5 CASSPPGLPYEQYF TGTGCCAGCAGTCCCCCGGGACTGCCCTACGAGCAGTACTTC
TRBD1 TRBJ1-3 - TRBV7-9 CASSFTGGSSGNTIYF TGTGCCAGCAGCTTTACAGGGGGCTCTTCTGGAAACACCATATATTTT
TRBD1 TRBJ2-7 - TRBV5-4 CASSTGQELEQYF TGTGCCAGCAGCACGGGACAGGAACTCGAGCAGTACTTC
- TRBJ2-1 - TRBV14 CASSQDPGLPPYNEQFF TGTGCCAGCAGCCAAGATCCAGGCCTCCCCCCCTACAATGAGCAGTTCTTC
- TRBJ2-7 once TRBV4-1 CASSQDLVEGAYEQYF TGCGCCAGCAGCCAAGATCTTGTCGAGGGCGCCTACGAGCAGTACTTC
- TRBJ1-2 - TRBV12-2 CASRPRPGRHTF TGTGCAAGTCGCCCTCGTCCCGGTCGCCACACCTTC
TRBD1 TRBJ1-1 - TRBV10-3 CAIGTEMNTEAFF TGTGCCATCGGGACAGAGATGAACACTGAAGCTTTCTTT
- TRBJ1-2 - TRBV6-5 CASSGGGLGTF TGTGCCAGCAGTGGGGGGGGACTTGGCACCTTC
TRBD1 TRBJ1-1 - TRBV19 CASSILGGQIGAFF TGTGCCAGTAGTATCTTGGGGGGACAGATAGGAGCTTTCTTT
- TRBJ2-7 - TRBV6-1 CASSVGTQKYEQYF TGTGCCAGCAGTGTTGGGACTCAAAAATACGAGCAGTACTTC
TRBD2 TRBJ2-3 - TRBV7-8 CASSLDGGVTDTQYF TGTGCCAGCAGCTTAGATGGGGGGGTCACAGATACGCAGTATTTT
- TRBJ2-7 - TRBV13 CASSLQGTGEQYF TGTGCCAGCAGCTTACAAGGAACGGGCGAGCAGTACTTC
- TRBJ2-1 - TRBV30 CAWSVGGSYNEQFF TGTGCCTGGAGTGTGGGGGGCTCCTACAATGAGCAGTTCTTC
- TRBJ1-4 few TRBV20-1 CSPGGREKLFF TGCAGTCCGGGAGGAAGGGAAAAACTGTTTTTT
TRBD2 TRBJ2-7 - TRBV15 CATRTGTSGVREQYF TGTGCCACCCGAACCGGGACTAGCGGCGTACGCGAGCAGTACTTC
- TRBJ2-1 once TRBV9 CASSALDFTSYNEQFF TGTGCCAGCAGCGCCTTGGACTTCACATCCTACAATGAGCAGTTCTTC
- TRBJ1-2 - TRBV28 CASSSGITVTYGYTF TGTGCCAGCAGTTCGGGAATTACAGTGACCTATGGCTACACCTTC
TRBD1 TRBJ1-3 - TRBV11-2 CASSAAGGGNTIYF TGTGCCAGCAGCGCCGCAGGGGGCGGAAACACCATATATTTT
- TRBJ1-1 - TRBV2 CASSEALANTEAFF TGTGCCAGCAGTGAAGCACTAGCTAACACTGAAGCTTTCTTT
TRBD1 TRBJ1-1 - TRBV7-2 CASSQRTGGNTEAFF TGTGCCAGCAGCCAAAGGACAGGGGGTAACACTGAAGCTTTCTTT
TRBD1 TRBJ1-2 few TRBV6-5 CASRTGTSIDYTF TGTGCCAGCAGGACAGGGACCTCTATCGACTACACCTTC
- TRBJ2-4 - TRBV4-1 CASSQGGQKNIQYF TGCGCCAGCAGCCAAGGCGGACAGAAAAACATTCAGTACTTC
TRBD2 TRBJ2-7 - TRBV7-9 CASSLSGRGGSEQYF TGTGCCAGCAGCTTATCTGGACGGGGGGGCTCCGAGCAGTACTTC
- TRBJ2-1 - TRBV15 CATSRETGNEQFF TGTGCCACCAGCAGAGAAACGGGGAATGAGCAGTTCTTC
TRBD1 TRBJ2-7 - TRBV28 CASSTPGQISYEQYF TGTGCCAGCAGTACACCGGGACAGATCTCCTACGAGCAGTACTTC
- TRBJ1-1 - TRBV2 CASSGQDGENTEAFF TGTGCCAGCAGCGGCCAGGACGGGGAGAACACTGAAGCTTTCTTT
- TRBJ1-4 - TRBV15 CATSRRALNEKLFF TGTGCCACCAGCAGGAGGGCCCTTAATGAAAAACTGTTTTTT
- TRBJ2-3 - TRBV6-1 CASSDSWRTSTDTQYF TGTGCCAGCAGTGATTCATGGCGGACTAGCACAGATACGCAGTATTTT
- TRBJ1-2 - TRBV4-1 CASSQDGGQFVYGYTF TGCGCCAGCAGCCAAGATGGGGGACAATTCGTCTATGGCTACACCTTC